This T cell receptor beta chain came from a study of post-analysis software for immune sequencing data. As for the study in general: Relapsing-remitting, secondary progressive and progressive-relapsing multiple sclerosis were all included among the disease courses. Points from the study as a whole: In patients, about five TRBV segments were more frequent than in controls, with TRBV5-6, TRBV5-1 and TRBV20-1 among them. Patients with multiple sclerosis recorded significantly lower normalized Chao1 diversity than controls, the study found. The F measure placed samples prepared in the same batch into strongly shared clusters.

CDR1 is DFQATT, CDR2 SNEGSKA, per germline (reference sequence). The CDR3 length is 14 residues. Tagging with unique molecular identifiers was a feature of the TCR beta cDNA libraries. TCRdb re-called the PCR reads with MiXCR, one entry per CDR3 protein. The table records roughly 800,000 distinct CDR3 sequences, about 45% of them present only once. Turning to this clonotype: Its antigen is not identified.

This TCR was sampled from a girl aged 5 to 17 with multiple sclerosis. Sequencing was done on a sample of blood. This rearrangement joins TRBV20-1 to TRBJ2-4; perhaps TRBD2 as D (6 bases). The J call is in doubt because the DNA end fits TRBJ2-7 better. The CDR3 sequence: CSVPHGTPSGEQYF. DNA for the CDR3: TGCAGTGTACCACACGGGACTCCCTCTGGCGAGCAGTACTTC.